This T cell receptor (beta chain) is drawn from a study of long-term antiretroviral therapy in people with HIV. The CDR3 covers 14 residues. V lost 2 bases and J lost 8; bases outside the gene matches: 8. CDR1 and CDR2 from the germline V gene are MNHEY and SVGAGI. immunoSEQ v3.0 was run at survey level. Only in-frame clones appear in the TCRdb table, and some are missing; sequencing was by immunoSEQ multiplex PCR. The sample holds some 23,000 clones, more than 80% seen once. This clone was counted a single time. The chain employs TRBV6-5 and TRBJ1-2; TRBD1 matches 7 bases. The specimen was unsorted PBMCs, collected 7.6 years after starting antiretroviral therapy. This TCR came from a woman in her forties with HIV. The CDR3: CASSYRGPYQGYTF. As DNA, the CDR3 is TGTGCCAGCAGTTACAGGGGGCCTTACCAGGGCTACACCTTC.